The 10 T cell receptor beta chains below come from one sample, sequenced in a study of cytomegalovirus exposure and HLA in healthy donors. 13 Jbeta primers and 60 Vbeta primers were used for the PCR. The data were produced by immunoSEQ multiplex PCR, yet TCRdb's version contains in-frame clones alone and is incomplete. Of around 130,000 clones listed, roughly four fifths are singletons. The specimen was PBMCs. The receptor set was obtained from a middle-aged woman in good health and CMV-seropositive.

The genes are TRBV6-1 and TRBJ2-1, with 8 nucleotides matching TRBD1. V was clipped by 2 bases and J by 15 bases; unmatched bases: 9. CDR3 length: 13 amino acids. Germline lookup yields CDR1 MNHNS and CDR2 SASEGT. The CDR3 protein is CASSEWTGSPRFF. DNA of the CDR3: TGTGCCAGCAGTGAATGGACAGGGTCACCCCGGTTCTTC.

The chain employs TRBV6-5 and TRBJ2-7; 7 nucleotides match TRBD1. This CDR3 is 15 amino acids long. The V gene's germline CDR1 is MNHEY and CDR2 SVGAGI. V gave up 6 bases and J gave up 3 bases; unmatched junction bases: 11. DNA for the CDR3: TGTGCCAGCAGCCCGACGACAGGGTTTAACTACGAGCAGTACTTC. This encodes CASSPTTGFNYEQYF.

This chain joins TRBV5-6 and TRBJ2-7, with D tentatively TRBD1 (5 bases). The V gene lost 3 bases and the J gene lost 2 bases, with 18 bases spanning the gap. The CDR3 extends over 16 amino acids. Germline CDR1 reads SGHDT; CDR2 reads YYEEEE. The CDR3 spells CASSWFSTESTYEQYF. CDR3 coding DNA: TGTGCCAGCAGCTGGTTCTCGACAGAATCTACCTACGAGCAGTACTTC.

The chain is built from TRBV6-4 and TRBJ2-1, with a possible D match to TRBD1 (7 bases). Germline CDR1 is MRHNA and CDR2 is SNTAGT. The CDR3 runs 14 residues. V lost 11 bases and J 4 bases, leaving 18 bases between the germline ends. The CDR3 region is CAGRIAGQYNEQFF. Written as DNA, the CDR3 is TGTGCCGGACGAATCGCGGGACAGTACAATGAGCAGTTCTTC.

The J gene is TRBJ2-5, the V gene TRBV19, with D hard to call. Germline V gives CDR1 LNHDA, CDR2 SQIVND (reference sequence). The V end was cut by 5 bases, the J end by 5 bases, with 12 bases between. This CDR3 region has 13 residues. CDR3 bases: TGTGCCAGTAGTCCGACACCACGGGAGACCCAGTACTTC. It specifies CASSPTPRETQYF.

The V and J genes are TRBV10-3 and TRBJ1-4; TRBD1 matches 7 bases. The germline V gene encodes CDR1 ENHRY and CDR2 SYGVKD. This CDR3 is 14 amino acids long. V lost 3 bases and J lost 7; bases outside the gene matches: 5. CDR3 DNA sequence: TGTGCCATCAGTGACGACAGGGCGGGTGAAAAACTGTTTTTT. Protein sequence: CAISDDRAGEKLFF.

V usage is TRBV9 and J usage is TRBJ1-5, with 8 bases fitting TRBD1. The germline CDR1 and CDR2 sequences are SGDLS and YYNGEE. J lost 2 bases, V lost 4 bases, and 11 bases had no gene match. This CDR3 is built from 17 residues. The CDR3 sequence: CASSPDRDVEGNQPQHF. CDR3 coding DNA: TGTGCCAGCAGCCCGGACAGGGATGTCGAAGGCAATCAGCCCCAGCATTTT.

This CDR3 is CASSGLRGNTEAFF. In DNA form, the CDR3 reads TGTGCCAGCAGCGGCCTTCGGGGGAACACTGAAGCTTTCTTT. The V and J genes are TRBV4-2 and TRBJ1-1; D is unresolved. The CDR3 length is 14 residues. Germline V gene sequence: CDR1 LGHNA, CDR2 YNFKEQ. Trimming removed 5 bases from V and 1 base from J, with 11 bases in between.

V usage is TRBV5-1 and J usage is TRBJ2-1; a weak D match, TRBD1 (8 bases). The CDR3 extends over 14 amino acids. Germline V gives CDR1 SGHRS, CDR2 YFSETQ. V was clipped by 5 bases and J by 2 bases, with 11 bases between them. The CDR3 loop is CASRQGGTYNEQFF. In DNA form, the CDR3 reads TGCGCCAGCAGACAGGGGGGGACCTACAATGAGCAGTTCTTC.

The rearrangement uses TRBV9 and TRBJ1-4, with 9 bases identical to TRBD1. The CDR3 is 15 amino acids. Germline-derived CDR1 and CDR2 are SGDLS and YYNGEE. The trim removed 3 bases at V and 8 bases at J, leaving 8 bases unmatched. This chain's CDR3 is CASSDGTGTGEKLFF. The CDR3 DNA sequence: TGTGCCAGCAGCGACGGGACAGGGACCGGCGAAAAACTGTTTTTT.